Described below is a single T cell receptor beta chain sequence and its context. Its antigen remains unidentified. The CDR3 contains 15 residues. The V gene end was trimmed by 0 bases and the J gene end by 4 bases; junction bases not matched to a gene: 3. Germline loops: CDR1 SGDLS, CDR2 YYNGEE. The data were obtained in a study of cytomegalovirus exposure and HLA in healthy donors. Study information: Earlier work reported 90 million to 120 million unique TCR beta sequences from about 170 million T cells. Study-wide results and limits: Roughly uniform sequencing depth across donors was assumed, possibly incorrectly. In terms of immune exposure information, only CMV serostatus was available. Altogether, 160 or so TCR beta chains were recorded as cytomegalovirus-associated.

The primer mix had 60 Vbeta and 13 Jbeta primers. Clones were sequenced by immunoSEQ multiplex PCR, and TCRdb holds only the in-frame ones, with some missing. The repertoire holds about 140,000 clones, with approximately 63% as singletons. This chain links TRBV9 with TRBJ1-4; 7 bases fit TRBD1. The sequencing sample was made of PBMCs. The TCR sequence derives from a woman aged 60 to 75 in good health and CMV-seropositive. CDR3 in amino acids: CASSVVGTVNEKLFF. The CDR3 DNA reads as TGTGCCAGCAGCGTAGTCGGGACAGTTAATGAAAAACTGTTTTTT.